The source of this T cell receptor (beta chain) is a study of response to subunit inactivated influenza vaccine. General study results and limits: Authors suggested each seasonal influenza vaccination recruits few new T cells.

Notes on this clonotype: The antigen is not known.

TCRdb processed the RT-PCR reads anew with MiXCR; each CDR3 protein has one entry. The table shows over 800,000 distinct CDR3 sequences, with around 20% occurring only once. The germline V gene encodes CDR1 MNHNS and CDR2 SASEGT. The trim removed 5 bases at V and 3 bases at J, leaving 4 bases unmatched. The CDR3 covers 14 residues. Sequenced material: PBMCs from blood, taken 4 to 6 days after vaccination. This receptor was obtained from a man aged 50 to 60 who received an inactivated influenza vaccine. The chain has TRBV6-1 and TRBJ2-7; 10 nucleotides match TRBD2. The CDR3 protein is CASSSGGADYEQYF. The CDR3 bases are TGTGCCAGCAGTAGCGGGGGGGCCGACTACGAGCAGTACTTC.